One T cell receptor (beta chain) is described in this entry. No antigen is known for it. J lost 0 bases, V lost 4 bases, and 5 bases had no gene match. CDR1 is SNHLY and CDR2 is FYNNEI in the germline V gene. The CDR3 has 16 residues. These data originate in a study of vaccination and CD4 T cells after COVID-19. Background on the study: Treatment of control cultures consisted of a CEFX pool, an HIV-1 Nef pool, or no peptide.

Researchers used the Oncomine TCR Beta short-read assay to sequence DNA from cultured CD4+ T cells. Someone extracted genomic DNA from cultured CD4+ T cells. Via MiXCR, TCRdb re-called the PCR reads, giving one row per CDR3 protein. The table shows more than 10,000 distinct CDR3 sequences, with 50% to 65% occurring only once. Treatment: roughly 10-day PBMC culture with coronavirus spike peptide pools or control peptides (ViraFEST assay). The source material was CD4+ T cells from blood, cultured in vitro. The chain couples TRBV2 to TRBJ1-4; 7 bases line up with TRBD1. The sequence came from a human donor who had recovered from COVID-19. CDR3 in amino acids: CASSARGQTTNEKLFF. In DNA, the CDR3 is TGTGCCAGCAGTGCGAGGGGGCAGACAACTAATGAAAAACTGTTTTTT.